These 23 T cell receptor beta chains came from one sample sequenced in a study of early T cells in non-severe SARS-CoV-2 infection. TCRdb redid the calling of the 5' RACE reads with MiXCR, one entry per CDR3 protein. The sample consists of 40,000 to 55,000 distinct CDR3 sequences, approximately 7.6% of them appearing once. Input material: whole blood. Receptors originate from an adult who was a healthcare worker with PCR-confirmed SARS-CoV-2 infection or an uninfected control (not recorded which).

This clonotype showed up many times. This chain uses TRBV4-3 with TRBJ1-6; D unclear. The V gene's germline CDR1 is LGHNA and CDR2 YSLEER. This CDR3 spans 15 amino acids. The germline V and J ends were trimmed by 1 base and 3 bases, with 7 bases remaining between them. DNA for the CDR3: TGCGCCAGCAGCCAAGTTGTGGACTATAATTCACCCCTCCACTTT. This encodes CASSQVVDYNSPLHF.

This clonotype appeared many times. This sequence joins TRBV12-3 or TRBV12-4 and TRBJ2-1, with a weak D call TRBD1 (5 bases). V was pared by 0 bases and J by 2 bases, with 11 bases between. The CDR3 contains 16 residues. Written as DNA, the CDR3 is TGTGCCAGCAGTTTAGCTGGGGCAGGAGCCTACAATGAGCAGTTCTTC. Translation: CASSLAGAGAYNEQFF.

The sample holds a few counts of this clonotype. The rearrangement joins TRBV29-1 to TRBJ1-2; the D is unclear. The CDR3 extends over 11 amino acids. From germline, CDR1 is SQVTM and CDR2 ANQGSEA. Trimming stripped 2 bases from V and 4 bases from J, with 5 bases between. CDR3 protein: CSVERVYGYTF. The CDR3 nucleotides are TGCAGCGTTGAACGGGTCTATGGCTACACCTTC.

This clonotype was counted many times. The chain joins TRBV30 to TRBJ1-1; D is unclear. Germline values: CDR1 GTSNPN, CDR2 SVGIG (reference sequence). The CDR3 is made up of 12 amino acids. V was trimmed by 1 base and J by 6 bases, leaving 9 bases between them. For the CDR3, the DNA is TGTGCCTGGAGTGAAGGGCATCCTGAAGCTTTCTTT. It codes for CAWSEGHPEAFF.

Ten or more counts support this clonotype. J is TRBJ2-5 and V is TRBV27; TRBD2 agrees at 11 bases. V trimming: 3 bases; J trimming: 5 bases; junction bases outside the gene matches: 5. This CDR3 region has 15 residues. Germline assignment: CDR1 MNHEY and CDR2 SMNVEV (reference sequence). Here the CDR3 DNA reads TGTGCCAGCAGTTTTAGCGGGAGGGCCTTGGAGACCCAGTACTTC. Its translation: CASSFSGRALETQYF.

This clonotype was detected ten times or more. The genes are TRBV27 and TRBJ1-5; TRBD1 matches at 7 bases. The germline V gene has CDR1 MNHEY and CDR2 SMNVEV (reference sequence). The CDR3 covers 14 residues. V lost 3 bases and J lost 7; bases outside the gene matches: 6. This chain's CDR3 is CASSLDRLGQPQHF. CDR3 DNA sequence: TGTGCCAGCAGTTTGGACAGGCTGGGGCAGCCCCAGCATTTT.

The sample holds a few counts of this clonotype. In nucleotides, the CDR3 is TGTGCCAGCAGCCGGGACGGTGGCAATCAGCCCCAGCATTTT. This sequence encodes CASSRDGGNQPQHF. This chain links TRBV16 with TRBJ1-5; a possible D gene is TRBD1 (5 bases). Germline CDR1 KGHSY, CDR2 FQNENV. The V end lost 4 bases, the J end lost 2 bases, and 9 bases lay between the germline ends. The CDR3 totals 14 residues. Filled out from reference TRBV16 and TRBJ1-5, the complete variable domain reads GEEVAQTPKHLVRGEGQKAKLYCAPIKGHSYVFWYQQVLKNEFKFLISFQNENVFDETGMPKERFSAKCLPNSPCSLEIQATKLEDSAVYFCASSRDGGNQPQHFGDGTRLSIL.

This clonotype was counted ten times or more. This sequence joins TRBV30 and TRBJ1-4; D is undetermined. V dropped 0 bases and J dropped 8 bases, with 13 bases sitting between them. Per the germline V gene, CDR1 is GTSNPN and CDR2 is SVGIG (reference sequence). This CDR3 is 14 amino acids long. As DNA, the CDR3 is TGTGCCTGGAGTGTACTCCTGAAAAGGGAAAAACTGTTTTTT. It specifies CAWSVLLKREKLFF.

Many counts were recorded for this clonotype. V gene TRBV19 combines with J gene TRBJ1-2, with 8 bases matching TRBD1. Germline values: CDR1 LNHDA, CDR2 SQIVND (reference sequence). This CDR3 has 14 residues. The V gene end was trimmed by 6 bases and the J gene end by 4 bases; junction bases not matched to a gene: 7. CDR3 residues: CASSPRTGRYGYTF. The CDR3 DNA reads TGTGCCAGTAGCCCCAGGACAGGGCGCTATGGCTACACCTTC. The full variable domain, in which reference TRBV19 and TRBJ1-2 provide the parts outside the CDR3, is DGGITQSPKYLFRKEGQNVTLSCEQNLNHDAMYWYRQDPGQGLRLIYYSQIVNDFQKGDIAEGYSVSREKKESFPLTVTSAQKNPTAFYLCASSPRTGRYGYTFGSGTRLTVV.

This clonotype was seen at least ten times. The chain uses TRBV20-1 and TRBJ2-1; a weak D match, TRBD2 (7 bases). CDR1 is DFQATT, CDR2 SNEGSKA, per germline (reference sequence). The V end lost 3 bases, the J end lost 3 bases, and 12 bases lay between the germline ends. This CDR3 is 14 amino acids long. CDR3 sequence (DNA): TGCAGTGCTAGTGAGGGGGGGAGCTACAATGAGCAGTTCTTC. Translating gives CSASEGGSYNEQFF.

This clonotype has a handful of counts. The chain recombines TRBV12-3 or TRBV12-4 with TRBJ2-7; the match to TRBD1 covers 7 bases. The CDR3 loop spans 13 amino acids. The ends lost 6 bases at V and 3 bases at J; junction bases unmatched: 5. DNA of the CDR3: TGTGCCAGCAGAGGACAGGAAAACTACGAGCAGTACTTC. Amino acids: CASRGQENYEQYF.

This clonotype was seen more than once but under ten times. The chain carries TRBV11-2 and TRBJ2-3; D gene ambiguous. V was pared by 1 base and J by 4 bases, with 9 bases between. The CDR3 runs 14 residues. Per germline, CDR1 SGHAT and CDR2 FQNNGV. CDR3 sequence (DNA): TGTGCCAGCAGCTTAGTGGCGACGGCAGATACGCAGTATTTT. It specifies CASSLVATADTQYF.

This chain uses TRBV3-1 with TRBJ1-6, with 7 bases identical to TRBD1. This CDR3 contains 14 residues. Germline CDR1 reads LGHDT; CDR2 reads YNNKEL (reference sequence). With V trimmed by 5 bases and J by 7 bases, 5 bases remained unmatched. Written as DNA, the CDR3 is TGTGCCAGCAGCTCCGGGACAGCAAATTCACCCCTCCACTTT. Residues: CASSSGTANSPLHF.

At least ten counts were recorded for this clonotype. This sequence joins TRBV20-1 and TRBJ1-4, with D perhaps matching TRBD1 (5 bases). This CDR3 is built from 14 residues. V was trimmed by 3 bases and J by 8 bases, leaving 16 bases between them. Germline CDR1 DFQATT, CDR2 SNEGSKA (reference sequence). CDR3 nucleotides: TGCAGTGCTAGCTTGGGACTGGCAAGCGAAAAACTGTTTTTT. Amino acid sequence: CSASLGLASEKLFF.

The chain joins TRBV7-2 to TRBJ1-6, with 7 bases fitting TRBD1. J was trimmed by 6 bases and V by 2 bases; bases with no gene match: 1. The germline V gene encodes CDR1 SGHTA and CDR2 FQGNSA. The CDR3 sequence is 14 residues long. Written as DNA, the CDR3 is TGTGCCAGCAGCTTACAGGGGGGTAATTCACCCCTCCACTTT. It codes for CASSLQGGNSPLHF.

This clonotype was observed at least ten times. The chain recombines TRBV5-1 with TRBJ1-2; D unclear. V lost 3 bases and J 3 bases, leaving 6 bases between the germline ends. Germline CDR1 SGHRS, CDR2 YFSETQ. This CDR3 is built from 12 residues. The CDR3 nucleotides read TGCGCCAGCAGCTCTCGAGACTATGGCTACACCTTC. This codes for CASSSRDYGYTF. Full variable domain (outside the CDR3, taken from reference TRBV5-1 and TRBJ1-2): KAGVTQTPRYLIKTRGQQVTLSCSPISGHRSVSWYQQTPGQGLQFLFEYFSETQRNKGNFPGRFSGRQFSNSRSEMNVSTLELGDSALYLCASSSRDYGYTFGSGTRLTVV.

This clonotype was detected a few times. The chain uses TRBV19 and TRBJ2-7, with D possibly matching TRBD1 (5 bases). CDR3 length: 14 amino acids. V was trimmed by 7 bases and J by 0 bases, leaving 13 bases between them. Germline CDR1 and CDR2: LNHDA and SQIVND (reference sequence). The CDR3 DNA sequence: TGTGCCAGTAAGGTCCAAGGGGACTCCTACGAGCAGTACTTC. Translated: CASKVQGDSYEQYF.

This clonotype was counted between two and nine times. This rearrangement joins TRBV6-1 to TRBJ2-7; 7 bases fit TRBD2. The CDR3 is 13 residues long. Trimming cost V 7 bases and J 3 bases; bases outside gene matches: 6. Germline CDR1 is MNHNS and CDR2 is SASEGT. The CDR3 nucleotides are TGTGCCAGCATGGGGTCGGGAGGCTACGAGCAGTACTTC. This gives the protein CASMGSGGYEQYF.

This clonotype was observed many times. This rearrangement joins TRBV28 to TRBJ2-1, with TRBD2 identical over 11 bases. V gave up 8 bases and J gave up 6 bases; unmatched junction bases: 9. Germline CDR1 is MDHEN and CDR2 is SYDVKM. CDR3 size: 15 residues. CDR3 nucleotides: TGTGCCAGCTACCTTAGCGGGGGGGCAGTCAATGAGCAGTTCTTC. As protein: CASYLSGGAVNEQFF. The entire variable domain, with the rest obtained from reference TRBV28 and TRBJ2-1, is as follows: DVKVTQSSRYLVKRTGEKVFLECVQDMDHENMFWYRQDPGLGLRLIYFSYDVKMKEKGDIPEGYSVSREKKERFSLILESASTNQTSMYLCASYLSGGAVNEQFFGPGTRLTVL.

This chain joins TRBV29-1 and TRBJ2-2, with 9 bases aligning to TRBD2. The CDR3 has 14 residues. V trimming: 5 bases; J trimming: 5 bases; junction bases outside the gene matches: 6. Germline V lookup: CDR1 SQVTM, CDR2 ANQGSEA. CDR3 DNA: TGCAGCGTTAGGGCTAGCGGGGATACCGGGGAGCTGTTTTTT. Protein product: CSVRASGDTGELFF.

In its sample, this clonotype was seen many times. The V gene is TRBV5-5, the J gene TRBJ2-3, with TRBD1 matching 7 bases. Germline CDR1 and CDR2: SGHKS and YYEKEE (reference sequence). The CDR3 contains 16 residues. V trimming: 2 bases; J trimming: 5 bases; junction bases outside the gene matches: 11. Here the CDR3 DNA reads TGTGCCAGCAGCTTAACCGGGACAGCCAGGTTAGATACGCAGTATTTT. Translation: CASSLTGTARLDTQYF.

This clonotype was recorded many times. The genes are TRBV28 and TRBJ2-7; D is unclear. The CDR3 has 13 amino acids. V was pared by 4 bases and J by 2 bases, with 9 bases between. From germline, CDR1 is MDHEN and CDR2 SYDVKM. The CDR3, as DNA: TGTGCCAGCAGTTCGGGCACCCCCTACGAGCAGTACTTC. It yields the protein CASSSGTPYEQYF.

This clonotype was recorded many times. The J gene is TRBJ2-3, the V gene TRBV9; no clear D gene. Deletions cut 4 bases from V and 5 bases from J, with 14 bases between. Looked up from germline, CDR1 is SGDLS and CDR2 is YYNGEE. There are 14 residues in the CDR3. CDR3 residues: CASSPLVKGDTQYF. CDR3 nucleotides: TGTGCCAGCAGCCCCCTCGTAAAAGGAGATACGCAGTATTTT.